This is a list of T cell receptor beta chains from one sample in a study of CD8 T cells in ankylosing spondylitis. TCRdb redid the calling of the 5' RACE reads with MiXCR, one entry per CDR3 protein. The repertoire holds about 92,000 distinct CDR3 sequences, with approximately 9% as singletons. Material: blood, either unsorted or a sorted T cell fraction (not recorded which). All receptors come from a male donor with ankylosing spondylitis or in good health (not recorded which). The CDR3 runs from the conserved cysteine through the conserved F or W. The D gene is left open where the match is weak. For some rows the clone size is stated as once, few or many, or as a class when expanded; others skip it.

>TRBV12-3/TRBV12-4|.|TRBJ1-1|TRBD1
CASIQGRTGDTEAFF
TGTGCCAGCATCCAAGGGCGGACAGGGGACACTGAAGCTTTCTTT
>TRBV12-3/TRBV12-4|many|TRBJ2-7|.
CASSLRLDYEQYF
TGTGCCAGCAGTCTTCGGTTGGACTACGAGCAGTACTTC
>TRBV7-2|.|TRBJ2-7|.
CASSLTGALPYEQYF
TGTGCCAGCAGCTTAACCGGGGCGCTACCCTACGAGCAGTACTTC
>TRBV5-1|few|TRBJ2-1|TRBD2
CASSGVSGGASEQFF
TGCGCCAGCAGCGGAGTTAGCGGGGGGGCCTCTGAGCAGTTCTTC
>TRBV29-1|many|TRBJ2-3|.
CSVEGGADTDTQYF
TGCAGCGTTGAAGGGGGCGCGGACACAGATACGCAGTATTTT
>TRBV7-2|few|TRBJ1-1|TRBD1
CASSLGTGRAEAFF
TGTGCCAGCAGCTTGGGGACAGGTCGGGCTGAAGCTTTCTTT
>TRBV6-1|many|TRBJ1-1|.
CASSGTAQGRTEAFF
TGTGCCAGCAGTGGGACGGCGCAAGGGAGGACTGAAGCTTTCTTT
>TRBV15|many|TRBJ2-5|.
CATSRDKWGETQYF
TGTGCCACCAGCAGAGATAAGTGGGGAGAGACCCAGTACTTC
>TRBV15|many|TRBJ1-2|.
CATSKSLSRELTYGYTF
TGTGCCACCAGCAAATCTTTATCCCGGGAACTAACCTATGGCTACACCTTC
>TRBV5-1|many|TRBJ2-4|.
CASSLEQAKNIQYF
TGCGCCAGCAGCTTGGAGCAGGCCAAAAACATTCAGTACTTC
>TRBV10-2|many|TRBJ2-5|.
CASSESRRRQETQYF
TGCGCCAGCAGTGAGTCGCGGCGGAGACAAGAGACCCAGTACTTC
>TRBV5-1|many|TRBJ2-7|.
CASSLPRDGGNYEQYF
TGCGCCAGCAGCCTCCCGAGGGACGGAGGAAACTACGAGCAGTACTTC
>TRBV12-3/TRBV12-4|many|TRBJ2-3|.
CASSLAGRGRGTQYF
TGTGCCAGCAGTTTAGCGGGCAGGGGAAGGGGTACGCAGTATTTT
>TRBV28|many|TRBJ2-2|.
CASRLGGSTGELFF
TGTGCCAGCAGGTTAGGGGGTTCCACCGGGGAGCTGTTTTTT
>TRBV5-1|many|TRBJ2-2|TRBD2
CASSLVASGGHTGELFF
TGCGCCAGCAGCTTGGTTGCGAGCGGGGGGCACACCGGGGAGCTGTTTTTT
>TRBV7-9|.|TRBJ2-4|TRBD1
CASSADRGRGNIQYF
TGTGCCAGCAGCGCCGACAGGGGACGAGGGAACATTCAGTACTTC
>TRBV5-1|many|TRBJ2-7|.
CASSSTNYEQYF
TGCGCCAGCAGCTCGACGAACTACGAGCAGTACTTC